This TCR beta chain derives from a study of tumor-infiltrating lymphocytes in oesophageal squamous cell carcinoma. TCRdb re-called the PCR reads through MiXCR, storing one row per CDR3 protein. The sample comprises under 8,000 distinct CDR3 sequences, approximately 15% of which are singletons, and approximately 17% rests with the top ten. There are many counts of this clonotype. Germline assignment: CDR1 SGHRS and CDR2 YFSETQ. Germline trimming cut 2 bases from V and 4 bases from J; bases unmatched to any gene: 3. The CDR3 is 14 residues long. This chain connects TRBV5-1 to TRBJ2-3, with 8 bases identical to TRBD2. The sequenced material came from esophageal tumor tissue. This sequence was found in a male donor with esophageal squamous cell carcinoma. DNA of the CDR3: TGCGCCAGCAGCTTATTCGGGGGGGCAGATACGCAGTATTTT. Protein product: CASSLFGGADTQYF.